One sample yielded the 12 T cell receptor beta chains listed below, sequenced in a study of CD8 T cells in Susac syndrome. Reverse transcription of roughly 0.5 to 1 ug RNA was carried out with random hexamers. TCRdb reanalysed the immunoSEQ multiplex PCR reads using MiXCR and keeps one entry per CDR3 protein. The sample contains a few hundred thousand distinct CDR3 sequences, 85% to 95% of which appear only once. Sequencing was carried out using CD4+ T cells from PBMCs. These TCRs come from a human donor with multiple sclerosis.

V and J are TRBV20-1 and TRBJ2-1; 8 positions agree with TRBD2. The CDR3 is made up of 14 amino acids. Germline V gene lookup returns CDR1 DFQATT and CDR2 SNEGSKA (reference sequence). Losses at the gene ends were 5 bases for V and 4 bases for J; bases not matched to a gene: 7. The chain's CDR3 is CSASLGTRYNEQFF. The CDR3 DNA reads as TGCAGTGCTTCCCTCGGGACTAGATACAATGAGCAGTTCTTC.

This chain joins TRBV19 and TRBJ1-2; 8 positions match TRBD1. The CDR3 sequence is 15 residues long. The junction had 10 bases not matched to a gene; V was cut back by 8 bases and J by 2 bases. Looked up from germline, CDR1 is LNHDA and CDR2 is SQIVND (reference sequence). CDR3 protein: CASGAGQGRNYGYTF. The CDR3 coding sequence is TGTGCCAGTGGTGCCGGACAGGGACGAAACTATGGCTACACCTTC.

The rearrangement uses TRBV29-1 and TRBJ2-5, with D unresolved. Trimming stripped 4 bases from V and 1 base from J, with 13 bases between. CDR1 is SQVTM and CDR2 is ANQGSEA in the germline V gene. This CDR3 has 14 amino acids. Written as DNA, the CDR3 is TGCAGCGTTGTGCCGCGCCGTTCCCAAGAGACCCAGTACTTC. It encodes CSVVPRRSQETQYF.

The J gene is TRBJ1-1, the V gene TRBV19, with 9 bases aligning to TRBD1. The CDR3 consists of 14 residues. Germline V gene sequence: CDR1 LNHDA, CDR2 SQIVND (reference sequence). V lost 4 bases to trimming and J lost 6 bases; unmatched junction nucleotides: 6. CDR3 nucleotide sequence: TGTGCCAGTAGTACCCGGGACAGGGATTCTGAAGCTTTCTTT. Its protein is CASSTRDRDSEAFF.

The V gene is TRBV20-1, the J gene TRBJ1-1; D gene ambiguous. CDR3 length equals 13 residues. CDR1 and CDR2 (germline): DFQATT, SNEGSKA (reference sequence). V was trimmed by 5 bases and J by 1 base, leaving 11 bases between them. DNA of the CDR3: TGCAGTGCTCCTTTCGACGGGAACACTGAAGCTTTCTTT. This encodes CSAPFDGNTEAFF.

The CDR3 protein is CSAGTGRAGTEAFF. CDR3 coding DNA: TGCAGCGCTGGGACAGGGAGAGCGGGCACTGAAGCTTTCTTT. V is TRBV29-1 and J is TRBJ1-1, with 9 bases aligning to TRBD1. The germline CDR1 and CDR2 sequences are SQVTM and ANQGSEA. The CDR3 covers 14 residues. J gave up 4 bases and V 7 bases, and 10 bases lay outside the gene matches.

J is TRBJ1-2 and V is TRBV20-1; TRBD1 might be the D (5 bases). The CDR3 is 12 amino acids. Germline values: CDR1 DFQATT, CDR2 SNEGSKA (reference sequence). Trimming shortened V by 2 bases and J by 3 bases, and 7 bases separated the two germline ends. CDR3 region: CSARQGDYGYTF. The CDR3 bases are TGCAGTGCTAGACAGGGAGACTATGGCTACACCTTC.

CDR3 residues: CASSAPGPEQFF. The CDR3 nucleotides read TGCGCCAGCAGCGCGCCGGGGCCGGAGCAGTTCTTC. J is TRBJ2-1 and V is TRBV5-1, with D perhaps matching TRBD1 or TRBD2 (5 bases each). The germline V and J ends were trimmed by 4 bases and 10 bases, with 12 bases remaining between them. The CDR3 runs to 12 residues. The germline gives CDR1 SGHRS, CDR2 YFSETQ.

V is TRBV12-3 or TRBV12-4 and J is TRBJ2-1; D is ambiguous. The CDR3 is 14 amino acids. V dropped 7 bases and J dropped 0 bases, with 10 bases sitting between them. CDR3: CASNIKNSYNEQFF. CDR3 nucleotides: TGTGCCAGCAACATCAAGAACTCCTACAATGAGCAGTTCTTC.

The chain employs TRBV30 and TRBJ1-2; D is unclear. Germline CDR1 and CDR2: GTSNPN and SVGIG (reference sequence). CDR3 size: 14 residues. Trimming removed 5 bases at V and 4 bases at J, with 17 bases between. This CDR3 is CAWSFHKSIYGYTF. CDR3 bases: TGTGCCTGGTCGTTTCACAAGTCGATCTATGGCTACACCTTC.

As for this clonotype: No conserved phenylalanine or tryptophan is present at the end of the CDR3, so a read error is the likely explanation. The limits of the CDR3 on the DNA are not certain, so only TCRdb's listed CDR3 is given. The chain has TRBV7-3 and TRBJ1-2; the table gives TRBD1 as D, unverified against the DNA. CDR1 and CDR2 from the germline V gene are SGHTA and FQGTGA. Counting both end residues, the CDR3 totals 11 amino acids. The CDR3 region is CASSLTEGGPV.

V is TRBV9 and J is TRBJ2-2; D not resolved. The V end lost 4 bases, the J end lost 3 bases, and 10 bases lay between the germline ends. The CDR3 contains 14 residues. Germline values: CDR1 SGDLS, CDR2 YYNGEE. The CDR3 loop reads CASSSAQYTGELFF. In nucleotides, the CDR3 is TGTGCCAGCAGCTCCGCGCAATACACCGGGGAGCTGTTTTTT.